This T cell receptor (beta chain) was sequenced for a study of human thymus T cells. Repertoires were generated with immunoSEQ multiplex PCR, while TCRdb's copy carries only in-frame clones and drops some. Here the sample spans 57,000 or so clones, 94% being singletons. Having surgery to correct congenital heart defects, healthy Finnish infants acted as the donors. The ends were cut back, 0 bases at V and 3 bases at J, with 8 bases in the middle. The CDR3 extends over 14 amino acids. The germline V gene encodes CDR1 GTSNPN and CDR2 SVGIG (reference sequence). The chain has TRBV30 and TRBJ1-4; D may be TRBD1 (6 bases). Sequencing was done on a sample of blood. The sequence derives from a boy in the first two years of life with a congenital heart defect but otherwise immunologically healthy. This chain's CDR3 is CAWSVGGPNEKLFF. CDR3 DNA sequence: TGTGCCTGGAGTGTCGGGGGCCCTAATGAAAAACTGTTTTTT.